These T cell receptor beta chains were read from a single sample in a study of control samples from healthy donors and cancer patients. Clones were read by immunoSEQ multiplex PCR, and TCRdb kept only the in-frame ones, dropping some. The sample records 80,000 to 100,000 clones, 92% being singletons. Sequencing was done on a sample of blood. The source is a human donor in good health. The donor label of this sample is uncertain. CDR3s include the opening cysteine and the closing phenylalanine or tryptophan. The order of the fields is CDR3 protein, CDR3 DNA, D gene, V gene, clone size, J gene. The D gene is left open where the match is weak. Part of the rows lack a size; the others show once, few, many or a class for expanded clones.

CASSAQPGNQPQHF | TGTGCCAGCAGTGCCCAACCGGGCAATCAGCCCCAGCATTTT | . | TRBV2 | . | TRBJ1-5
CSVGGNYGYTF | TGCAGCGTTGGTGGGAACTATGGCTACACCTTC | . | TRBV29-1 | . | TRBJ1-2
CASSLARGHSNQPQHF | TGTGCCAGCAGTTTGGCCAGGGGGCATAGCAATCAGCCCCAGCATTTT | TRBD1 | TRBV28 | . | TRBJ1-5
CASSLVGRVDEKLFF | TGTGCCAGCAGCTTGGTGGGCAGGGTGGATGAAAAACTGTTTTTT | . | TRBV5-6 | . | TRBJ1-4
CASSYSIRDTTEAFF | TGTGCCAGCAGTTACTCCATTCGGGACACCACGGAAGCTTTCTTT | . | TRBV27 | once | TRBJ1-1
CASGLQSAPLSYNEQFF | TGTGCTAGTGGTTTACAGAGCGCTCCTCTCTCCTACAATGAGCAGTTCTTC | . | TRBV12-5 | . | TRBJ2-1
CASSKQTGTASGNTIYF | TGTGCCAGCAGCAAGCAGACCGGGACAGCGTCTGGAAACACCATATATTTT | TRBD1 | TRBV9 | . | TRBJ1-3
CASSLGTGSNQPQHF | TGTGCCAGCAGCTTGGGGACAGGGAGCAATCAGCCCCAGCATTTT | TRBD1 | TRBV5-8 | . | TRBJ1-5
CASSHQRENTEAFF | TGCGCCAGCAGCCACCAGCGGGAGAACACTGAAGCTTTCTTT | . | TRBV5-1 | . | TRBJ1-1
CASSEASGSEKLFF | TGTGCCAGCAGTGAAGCGAGCGGGAGTGAAAAACTGTTTTTT | . | TRBV6-1 | . | TRBJ1-4
CASSLITGQNTEAFF | TGTGCCAGCAGCCTCATAACAGGGCAGAACACTGAAGCTTTCTTT | . | TRBV9 | . | TRBJ1-1
CASSSGTRNTEAFF | TGCGCCAGCAGCTCCGGGACAAGAAACACTGAAGCTTTCTTT | . | TRBV5-1 | . | TRBJ1-1